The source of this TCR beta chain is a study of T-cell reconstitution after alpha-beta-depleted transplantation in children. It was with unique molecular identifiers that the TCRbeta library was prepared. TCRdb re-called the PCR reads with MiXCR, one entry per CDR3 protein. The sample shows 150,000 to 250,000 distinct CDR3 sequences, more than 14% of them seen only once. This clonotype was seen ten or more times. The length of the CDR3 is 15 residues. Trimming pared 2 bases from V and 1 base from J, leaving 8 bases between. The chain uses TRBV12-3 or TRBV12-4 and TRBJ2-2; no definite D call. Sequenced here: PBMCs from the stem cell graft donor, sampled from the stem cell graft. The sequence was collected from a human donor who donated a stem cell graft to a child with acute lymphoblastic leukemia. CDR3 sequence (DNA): TGTGCCAGCAGTTTAAATCGTCAGAACACCGGGGAGCTGTTTTTT. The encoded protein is CASSLNRQNTGELFF.